This T cell receptor beta chain was sequenced during a study of T-cell reconstitution after alpha-beta-depleted transplantation in children. In its sample, this clonotype was seen a few times. With 5 bases clipped from V and 6 bases from J, the junction kept 10 bases outside the gene matches. CDR3 length equals 14 residues. Looked up from germline, CDR1 is SGHTA and CDR2 is FQGNSA. Unique molecular identifiers were incorporated when the TCRbeta library was constructed. TCRdb analysed the PCR reads with MiXCR anew, one entry per CDR3 protein. The sample lists hundreds of thousands of distinct CDR3 sequences; roughly 15% were seen once.

J is TRBJ2-7 and V is TRBV7-2, with 7 bases that match TRBD2. The source was PBMCs from the stem cell graft donor, collected from the stem cell graft. This receptor was identified in a human donor who donated a stem cell graft to a child with acute myeloid leukemia. CDR3 bases: TGTGCCAGCAGCCCCCAGTCGGGGGGACTCGAGCAGTACTTC. Its protein is CASSPQSGGLEQYF.